This T cell receptor beta chain appears in the sequencing data of a study of regulatory T cells in long-lasting Graves disease. The TCR beta library used iRepertoire HTBI primers with Arm-PCR amplification of CDR3. TCRdb fed the multiplex PCR reads into MiXCR, producing one record per CDR3 protein. The profile shows 680,000 or so distinct CDR3 sequences, approximately 15% of them singletons. Trimming took off 4 bases at V and 7 bases at J, with 16 bases between the two ends. Germline V gene data show CDR1 as MNHEY and CDR2 as SMNVEV (reference sequence). The CDR3 contains 14 residues. Time point specified: newly diagnosed GD, antithyroid drugs for less than 3 months. Following extraction of RNA from PBMCs, that RNA was used to make the TCR library. Patients with Graves' disease were diagnosed by American Thyroid Association guidelines. A roughly 8.3-milliliter sample of peripheral blood was drawn into EDTA tubes.

These data were also filed under a second study, of T cells in Graves' hyperthyroidism and ophthalmopathy. In that study: Carried out on the TCR CDR3, a first-round RT-PCR used the HTBI primer set.

The material sequenced was peripheral blood mononuclear cells (PBMCs), taken at new diagnosis, from a patient treated with antithyroid drugs. The TCR sequence derives from a woman aged 30 to 39 with Graves disease. V usage is TRBV27 and J usage is TRBJ2-5; D is perhaps TRBD1 (5 bases). The CDR3 region has the DNA TGTGCCAGCAGTTCACAGGCCGGTCGTCGGACCCAGTACTTC. This codes for CASSSQAGRRTQYF.